A few counts support the clone carrying this T cell receptor beta chain. Losses at the gene ends were 2 bases for V and 1 base for J; bases not matched to a gene: 18. The CDR3 runs 20 residues. Germline loops: CDR1 MGHRA, CDR2 YSYEKL. Each CDR3 protein gets one entry after TCRdb re-called the RT-PCR reads with MiXCR. Here the sample spans about 500,000 distinct CDR3 sequences, about 15% being singletons. The sample is drawn from a study of response to subunit inactivated influenza vaccine. This specimen consisted of CD4+ T cells sorted from PBMCs, obtained about 24 months after vaccination. The sequence was obtained from a man between 50 and 75 years old who received an inactivated influenza vaccine. The rearrangement joins TRBV4-1 to TRBJ2-7; 9 nucleotides match TRBD2. CDR3 amino acids: CASSQRQLGTGTSSSYEQYF. The CDR3, as DNA: TGCGCCAGCAGCCAACGCCAATTGGGAACCGGGACTAGCAGTTCCTACGAGCAGTACTTC.